The clone carrying this TCR beta chain was counted at least ten times. This specimen comes from a study of T cells in Graves' hyperthyroidism and ophthalmopathy. Amplification targeted TCR beta CDR3 regions from RNA transcripts. With the HTBI primer set, the TCR CDR3 went through a first round of RT-PCR. TCRdb independently ran MiXCR on the multiplex PCR reads; one entry per CDR3 protein. The sample contains 470,000 or so distinct CDR3 sequences, about 20% of which appear only once. CDR3 size: 13 residues. V shed 2 bases and J shed 8 bases, with 15 bases lying between them. In germline, CDR1 is GTSNPN, CDR2 SVGIG (reference sequence).

The V and J genes are TRBV30 and TRBJ1-2; D not resolved. The source material was blood. This sequence was found in a man aged 18 to 30 with Graves' hyperthyroidism. CDR3: CAWSISGLGGYTF. CDR3 sequence (DNA): TGTGCCTGGAGTATTTCTGGGCTTGGGGGCTACACCTTC.